The T cell receptor (beta chain) described here comes from a study of blood T cell repertoires in COVID-19. V shed 4 bases, J shed 2 bases, and the junction held 7 bases outside the gene matches. Germline CDR1 reads KGHSH; CDR2 reads LQKENI. The CDR3 runs 15 residues. Clones were sequenced by immunoSEQ multiplex PCR, and TCRdb holds only the in-frame ones, with some missing. The sample shows about 300,000 clones, 86% of them seen only once. Researchers sorted participants into cohorts using their self-reported clinical history. Recovery among Cohort 3 donors was established by two negative PCRs, clearance, or symptom resolution.

The sequencing input was PBMCs or T cells enriched from blood (not recorded which). The TCR was taken from a man aged 25 to 45 who had recovered from COVID-19. The rearrangement links TRBV18 to TRBJ2-5, with 7 positions matching TRBD1. CDR3 in amino acids: CASSLMARGQETQYF. In DNA, the CDR3 is TGTGCCAGCTCACTCATGGCCAGGGGGCAAGAGACCCAGTACTTC.